This T cell receptor beta chain was retrieved from a study of CD8+ T cells in alopecia areata. In the study overall: Treatment of the treated patients consisted of oral tofacitinib, 5 to 10 mg twice daily.

Overall study findings and caveats: Higher clonality was seen in lesional scalp than in normal scalp, especially in alopecia totalis/universalis. Baseline CD8+ expansion's link to response remains uncertain, as there was one nonresponder.

Treatment described: oral pan-JAK inhibitor, 5-10 mg twice daily. Patients with alopecia areata provided lesional scalp punch biopsies as well as peripheral blood. Germline CDR1 reads MNHEY; CDR2 reads SVGAGI. V was trimmed by 4 bases and J by 10 bases, leaving 11 bases between them. This CDR3 region has 13 residues. About this clone: Its antigen is still unknown.

Reverse transcribed after extraction, RNA yielded cDNA as the sequencing template. The repertoire was sequenced with immunoSEQ multiplex PCR; TCRdb's copy has only in-frame clones and lacks some. The sample holds about 210,000 clones, just over 65% seen once. This chain joins TRBV6-5 and TRBJ1-6; D unclear. The specimen comprised CD4+ T cells sorted from blood, sampled around week 44, from a patient treated with tofacitinib. This TCR came from a human donor with alopecia areata. CDR3: CASSWGTVSPLHF. Written as DNA, the CDR3 is TGTGCCAGCAGTTGGGGTACAGTATCACCCCTCCACTTT.